What follows are 14 T cell receptor beta chains derived from one specimen sequenced in a study of cytomegalovirus exposure and HLA in healthy donors. Researchers ran the PCR with 60 Vbeta and 13 Jbeta primers. Only in-frame clones appear in the TCRdb table, and some are missing; sequencing was by immunoSEQ multiplex PCR. This table holds some 150,000 clones, roughly two thirds found once. The sequenced sample consisted of PBMCs. Receptors were obtained from a woman between 25 and 40 years old in good health and CMV-seronegative.

The genes are TRBV27 and TRBJ2-7; D gene unclear. Between the trimmed V and J ends, which lost 3 bases and 0 bases, there was a span of 15 bases. CDR1 is MNHEY, CDR2 SMNVEV, per germline (reference sequence). The length of the CDR3 is 16 residues. The CDR3, as DNA: TGTGCCAGCAGTTTCACCCAGGTTAAGAGCTCCTACGAGCAGTACTTC. Translating gives CASSFTQVKSSYEQYF.

The rearrangement links TRBV27 to TRBJ1-1; the D gene is possibly TRBD1 (5 bases). Germline loops: CDR1 MNHEY, CDR2 SMNVEV (reference sequence). V was cut by 6 bases and J by 1 base, with 9 bases left in between. The CDR3 contains 13 residues. CDR3 DNA: TGTGCCAGCAGAATCACAGGGAACACTGAAGCTTTCTTT. It translates to CASRITGNTEAFF.

The rearrangement uses TRBV4-2 and TRBJ2-1, with 11 positions matching TRBD2. Germline CDR1 and CDR2: LGHNA and YNFKEQ. The CDR3 has 16 residues. J was trimmed by 4 bases and V by 5 bases; bases with no gene match: 7. The CDR3 loop reads CASSSETSGIYNEQFF. As DNA, the CDR3 is TGTGCCAGCAGCTCTGAGACTAGCGGGATTTACAATGAGCAGTTCTTC.

The gene calls are TRBV4-2 and TRBJ2-1; a possible D gene is TRBD2 (5 bases). The V and J ends lost 1 base and 8 bases respectively, with 12 bases between them. CDR1 LGHNA and CDR2 YNFKEQ come from the germline V gene. CDR3 size: 14 residues. This chain's CDR3 is CASSQGTPDYEQFF. In DNA form, the CDR3 reads TGTGCCAGCAGCCAAGGGACCCCGGACTATGAGCAGTTCTTC.

The chain recombines TRBV2 with TRBJ1-1; tentative D call: TRBD1 (5 bases). The CDR3 is made up of 12 amino acids. V was clipped by 4 bases and J by 5 bases, with 8 bases between them. CDR1 and CDR2 (germline): SNHLY, FYNNEI. This CDR3 reads CASSVTETEAFF. The CDR3 nucleotides read TGTGCCAGCAGTGTGACAGAAACTGAAGCTTTCTTT.

The chain carries TRBV14 and TRBJ1-1, with TRBD1 identical over 7 bases. V lost 0 bases and J lost 6; bases outside the gene matches: 7. Germline values: CDR1 SGHDN, CDR2 FVKESK. The CDR3 is made up of 15 amino acids. The DNA for the CDR3 is TGTGCCAGCAGCCAAGATCGACAGGGCACAGCTGAAGCTTTCTTT. It yields the protein CASSQDRQGTAEAFF.

The chain carries TRBV5-4 and TRBJ1-1; D ambiguous. CDR3 length: 15 amino acids. The V gene lost 1 base and the J gene lost 5 bases, with 15 bases spanning the gap. CDR1 and CDR2 from the germline V gene are SGHNT and YYREEE (reference sequence). CDR3 region: CASSLRAGEGTEAFF. The CDR3 DNA is TGTGCCAGCAGCTTGAGAGCGGGAGAGGGTACTGAAGCTTTCTTT.

The CDR3 spells CASSSPGHILGYTF. Written as DNA, the CDR3 is TGTGCCAGCAGTTCCCCGGGACACATTTTAGGCTACACCTTC. This chain joins TRBV6-5 and TRBJ1-2; tentative D call: TRBD1 (6 bases). Trimming took 4 bases from V and 8 from J, leaving 17 bases between them. Germline CDR1 MNHEY, CDR2 SVGAGI. This CDR3 is built from 14 residues.

This chain joins TRBV5-1 and TRBJ2-2, with D possibly matching TRBD2 (5 bases). CDR1 and CDR2 (germline): SGHRS, YFSETQ. Trimming took off 6 bases at V and 1 base at J, with 13 bases between the two ends. This CDR3 has 15 amino acids. CDR3 DNA: TGCGCCAGCACCGCCGAGGGATTGAACACCGGGGAGCTGTTTTTT. As protein: CASTAEGLNTGELFF.

The genes are TRBV6-1 and TRBJ1-1, with D maybe TRBD1 (6 bases). Trimming shortened V by 4 bases and J by 0 bases, and 15 bases separated the two germline ends. The CDR3 loop spans 16 amino acids. The germline V gene has CDR1 MNHNS and CDR2 SASEGT. The CDR3 protein is CASSAPPWTVNTEAFF. The CDR3 DNA sequence: TGTGCCAGCAGTGCCCCTCCCTGGACAGTGAACACTGAAGCTTTCTTT.

CDR3 nucleotides: TGTGCCAGCAGCTTAGCGCTAGGCGACTCCTACGAGCAGTACTTC. Protein product: CASSLALGDSYEQYF. V and J are TRBV7-2 and TRBJ2-7; D not certain. Germline loops: CDR1 SGHTA, CDR2 FQGNSA. This CDR3 region has 15 residues. The V end was cut by 0 bases, the J end by 0 bases, with 9 bases between.

The chain recombines TRBV11-2 with TRBJ2-3; possible D gene TRBD2, 6 bases. Trimming left V 1 base short and J 3 bases short, with 14 bases between. The CDR3 has 16 residues. Germline V gives CDR1 SGHAT, CDR2 FQNNGV. The CDR3: CASSLGAGTPTDTQYF. The CDR3 DNA sequence: TGTGCCAGCAGCTTAGGCGCGGGGACGCCAACAGATACGCAGTATTTT.

This rearrangement joins TRBV11-2 to TRBJ2-7; D perhaps matches TRBD1 (6 bases). This CDR3 is 15 amino acids long. Trimming left V 5 bases short and J 4 bases short, with 18 bases between. From germline, CDR1 is SGHAT and CDR2 FQNNGV. CDR3 loop: CASSQNSGVVYEQYF. In nucleotides, the CDR3 is TGTGCCAGCAGCCAGAATTCAGGGGTAGTGTACGAGCAGTACTTC.

V is TRBV4-2 and J is TRBJ1-2; 12 nucleotides agree with TRBD1. CDR3 size: 16 residues. From germline, CDR1 is LGHNA and CDR2 YNFKEQ. The junction had 11 bases not matched to a gene; V was cut back by 4 bases and J by 8 bases. The CDR3 protein is CASSRVPGQGAEGYTF. CDR3 bases: TGTGCCAGCAGCCGGGTACCGGGACAGGGGGCCGAAGGCTACACCTTC.